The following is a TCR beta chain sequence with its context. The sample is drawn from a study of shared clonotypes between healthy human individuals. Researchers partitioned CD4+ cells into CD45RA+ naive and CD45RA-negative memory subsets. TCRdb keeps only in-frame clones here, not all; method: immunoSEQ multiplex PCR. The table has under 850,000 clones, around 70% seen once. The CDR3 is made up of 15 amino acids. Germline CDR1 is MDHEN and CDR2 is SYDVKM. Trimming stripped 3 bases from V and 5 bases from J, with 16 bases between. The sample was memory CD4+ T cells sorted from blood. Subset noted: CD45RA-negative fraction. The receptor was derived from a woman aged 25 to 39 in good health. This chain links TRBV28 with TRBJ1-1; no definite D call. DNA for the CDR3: TGTGCCAGCAGTTTGGTCCGGGGAGGAGGAACTGAAGCTTTCTTT. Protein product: CASSLVRGGGTEAFF.